This T cell receptor (beta chain) stems from a study of radiotherapy plus CTLA-4 blockade in lung cancer. Study as a whole: Disease control reached 31%, with objective responses in under 20%.

TCRdb's table, derived via immunoSEQ multiplex PCR, lists solely in-frame clones and lacks some. Of more than 55,000 clones in the sample, around 80% were seen once. Overall study results and limits: TCR clones originating in tumors grew in number in blood after radiotherapy plus ipilimumab. According to reports, early shifts in blood T cell clones, alongside interferon-beta, forecast response most accurately.

Focal radiation was given together with CTLA-4 blockade (ipilimumab) to patients with chemo-refractory metastatic non-small-cell lung cancer. Germline-derived CDR1 and CDR2 are MNHEY and SVGAGI. The V gene lost 6 bases and the J gene lost 0 bases, with 9 bases spanning the gap. There are 15 residues in the CDR3. On this clone: What it recognizes is unknown.

The source is a human donor with non-small cell lung cancer who had a partial response to radiotherapy plus ipilimumab. This specimen was peripheral blood, taken from a patient treated with radiotherapy plus ipilimumab. The J gene is TRBJ2-6, the V gene TRBV6-5, with D tentatively TRBD2 (5 bases). The CDR3 loop is CASRKGSSGANVLTF. CDR3 nucleotides: TGTGCCAGCAGAAAAGGGAGCTCTGGGGCCAACGTCCTGACTTTC.